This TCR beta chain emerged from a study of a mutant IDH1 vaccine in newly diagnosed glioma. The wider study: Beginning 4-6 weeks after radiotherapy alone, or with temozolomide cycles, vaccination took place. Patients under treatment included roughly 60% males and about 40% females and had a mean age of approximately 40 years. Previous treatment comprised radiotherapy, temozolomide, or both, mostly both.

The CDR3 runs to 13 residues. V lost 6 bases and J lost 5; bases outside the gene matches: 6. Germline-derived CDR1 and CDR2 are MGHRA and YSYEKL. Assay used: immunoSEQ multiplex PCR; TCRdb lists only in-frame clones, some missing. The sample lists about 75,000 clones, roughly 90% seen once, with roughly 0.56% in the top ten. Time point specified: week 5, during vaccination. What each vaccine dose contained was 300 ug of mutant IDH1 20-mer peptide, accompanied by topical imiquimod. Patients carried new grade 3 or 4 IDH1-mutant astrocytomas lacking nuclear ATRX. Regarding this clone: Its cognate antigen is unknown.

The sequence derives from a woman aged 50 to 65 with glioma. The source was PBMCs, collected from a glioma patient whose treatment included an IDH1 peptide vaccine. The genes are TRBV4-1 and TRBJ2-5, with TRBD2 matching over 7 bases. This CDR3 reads CASSRLAGETQYF. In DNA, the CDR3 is TGCGCCAGCAGTCGACTAGCCGGGGAGACCCAGTACTTC.